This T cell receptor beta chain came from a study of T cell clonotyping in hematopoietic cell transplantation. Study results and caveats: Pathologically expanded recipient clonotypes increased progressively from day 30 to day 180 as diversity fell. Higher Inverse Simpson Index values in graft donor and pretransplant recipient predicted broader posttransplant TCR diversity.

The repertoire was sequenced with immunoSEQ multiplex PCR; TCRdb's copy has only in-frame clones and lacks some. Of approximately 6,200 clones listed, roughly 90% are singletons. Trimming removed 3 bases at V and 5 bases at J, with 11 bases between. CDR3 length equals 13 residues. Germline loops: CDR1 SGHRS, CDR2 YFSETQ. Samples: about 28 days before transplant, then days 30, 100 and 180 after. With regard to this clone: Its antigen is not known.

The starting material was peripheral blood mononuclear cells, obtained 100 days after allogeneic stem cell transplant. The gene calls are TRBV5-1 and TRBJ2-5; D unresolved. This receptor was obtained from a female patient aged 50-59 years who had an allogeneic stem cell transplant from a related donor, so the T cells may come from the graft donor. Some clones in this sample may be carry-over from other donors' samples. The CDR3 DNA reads TGCGCCAGCAGCTCGACATCGGGCGAGACCCAGTACTTC. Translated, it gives CASSSTSGETQYF.